These T cell receptor beta chains were read from a single sample in a study of blood T cell repertoires in COVID-19. The protocol was immunoSEQ multiplex PCR, while the TCRdb copy is restricted to in-frame clones and leaves out a portion. The table includes around 230,000 clones, around 78% detected once. Sequencing was done on a sample of peripheral blood. Receptors originate from a woman in her 70s with active or convalescent COVID-19. CDR3s include the opening cysteine and the closing phenylalanine or tryptophan. D genes are given only for firm matches. Some rows have no size entry. The others give once, few or many, or a class for an expanded clone.

clone_size	d_call	v_call	j_call	cdr3_aa	cdr3_nt
.	.	TRBV6-5	TRBJ1-4	CASSSPRDGEKLFF	TGTGCCAGCAGTTCACCCAGAGACGGGGAAAAACTGTTTTTT
.	.	TRBV5-1	TRBJ1-2	CASSLVGVPIYGYTF	TGCGCCAGCAGCTTGGTTGGAGTCCCGATCTATGGCTACACCTTC
.	TRBD1	TRBV5-1	TRBJ2-3	CASSIGTASTDTQYF	TGCGCCAGCAGCATCGGGACAGCTAGCACAGATACGCAGTATTTT
.	.	TRBV6-5	TRBJ1-3	CASSYSGGSANTIYF	TGTGCCAGCAGTTACTCGGGGGGTAGCGCAAACACCATATATTTT
.	.	TRBV3-1/TRBV3-2	TRBJ2-3	CASSLGGSGLTDTQYF	TGTGCCAGCAGCCTCGGTGGGAGCGGCCTCACAGATACGCAGTATTTT
.	.	TRBV19	TRBJ1-4	CASSILEGEKLFF	TGTGCCAGTAGTATCTTGGAGGGTGAAAAACTGTTTTTT
.	.	TRBV5-5	TRBJ1-3	CASSLGGVYSGNTIYF	TGTGCCAGCAGCTTGGGGGGAGTCTACTCTGGAAACACCATATATTTT
few	.	TRBV28	TRBJ1-1	CASRPQGFTEAFF	TGTGCCAGCAGACCACAGGGATTCACTGAAGCTTTCTTT
.	TRBD2	TRBV7-9	TRBJ2-2	CASSLGASGRGGELFF	TGTGCCAGCAGCTTAGGAGCCAGCGGGAGGGGCGGGGAGCTGTTTTTT
few	.	TRBV7-6	TRBJ1-5	CASSLGEAGYQPQHF	TGTGCCAGCAGCTTAGGCGAGGCGGGGTATCAGCCCCAGCATTTT
once	.	TRBV15	TRBJ1-2	CATSQNNYGYTF	TGTGCCACCAGCCAAAATAACTATGGCTACACCTTC
once	TRBD2	TRBV10-3	TRBJ2-3	CAISGASGGPTDTQYF	TGTGCCATCAGTGGAGCTAGCGGGGGCCCCACAGATACGCAGTATTTT
.	.	TRBV1	TRBJ1-4	CTSSPTGGGKLFF	TGCACCAGCAGCCCGACAGGGGGCGGGAAACTGTTTTTT
.	.	TRBV5-1	TRBJ1-1	CASSRWGDTEAFF	TGCGCCAGCAGCAGGTGGGGAGACACTGAAGCTTTCTTT
.	TRBD1	TRBV2	TRBJ1-1	CASGGQGYTEAFF	TGTGCCAGCGGGGGACAGGGGTACACTGAAGCTTTCTTT
.	.	TRBV3-1/TRBV3-2	TRBJ2-5	CASSRRGGWVSETQYF	TGTGCCAGCAGCCGACGAGGGGGTTGGGTTTCAGAGACCCAGTACTTC
.	TRBD2	TRBV5-1	TRBJ2-2	CASYPGGPNTGELFF	TGCGCCAGCTACCCGGGAGGCCCGAACACCGGGGAGCTGTTTTTT
few	TRBD1	TRBV30	TRBJ1-2	CAWITTTGYANYGYTF	TGTGCCTGGATAACGACGACAGGGTACGCTAACTATGGCTACACCTTC
.	TRBD2	TRBV18	TRBJ2-1	CASSPPGLAGAAWGEQFF	TGTGCCAGCTCACCCCCCGGACTAGCGGGAGCGGCGTGGGGTGAGCAGTTCTTC
.	.	TRBV4-1	TRBJ1-3	CASSLQGQITGNTIYF	TGCGCCAGCAGCCTGCAGGGACAAATCACGGGAAACACCATATATTTT
.	.	TRBV3-1/TRBV3-2	TRBJ2-2	CASSHYQRVTNTGELFF	TGTGCCAGCAGCCATTACCAGCGGGTAACGAACACCGGGGAGCTGTTTTTT
.	.	TRBV18	TRBJ1-1	CASVAQAGEAFF	TGTGCCAGCGTAGCTCAGGCAGGGGAAGCTTTCTTT
.	.	TRBV3-1/TRBV3-2	TRBJ1-2	CASSLNSHGYTF	TGTGCCAGCAGCCTTAACAGCCATGGCTACACCTTC
once	.	TRBV19	TRBJ2-2	CASSIQGTNTGELFF	TGTGCCAGTAGTATACAGGGAACGAACACCGGGGAGCTGTTTTTT
.	TRBD1	TRBV28	TRBJ1-1	CASSLFAGQGEAFF	TGTGCCAGCAGTTTATTTGCCGGACAGGGGGAAGCTTTCTTT
once	.	TRBV4-2	TRBJ1-1	CASSQDAQGPGNTEAFF	TGTGCCAGCAGCCAAGATGCGCAGGGGCCGGGGAACACTGAAGCTTTCTTT
.	.	TRBV10-1	TRBJ2-1	CASSALRSKGGEQFF	TGCGCCAGCAGTGCCCTAAGGTCAAAAGGGGGTGAGCAGTTCTTC
.	.	TRBV5-1	TRBJ1-4	CASSLGPQGTNEKLFF	TGCGCCAGCAGCTTGGGCCCACAGGGAACTAATGAAAAACTGTTTTTT
few	TRBD2	TRBV5-1	TRBJ2-5	CATGPITSGRVPETQYF	TGCGCCACCGGACCAATTACTAGCGGGAGGGTTCCAGAGACCCAGTACTTC
.	TRBD1	TRBV9	TRBJ1-6	CASSKGQGGNSPLHF	TGTGCCAGCAGTAAAGGACAGGGGGGGAATTCACCCCTCCACTTT
.	.	TRBV28	TRBJ1-5	CASSRPRGTIQPQHF	TGTGCCAGCAGTCGCCCGCGGGGGACAATTCAGCCCCAGCATTTT
.	.	TRBV5-1	TRBJ2-6	CASSLRTVSANVLTF	TGCGCCAGCAGCTTGCGGACAGTATCGGCCAACGTCCTGACTTTC
.	.	TRBV10-2	TRBJ2-2	CAILRGTNTGELFF	TGCGCCATCCTTAGGGGTACGAACACCGGGGAGCTGTTTTTT
few	TRBD1	TRBV5-4	TRBJ2-7	CASSLKQGVSYEQYF	TGTGCCAGCAGCTTGAAGCAGGGGGTATCCTACGAGCAGTACTTC
.	.	TRBV28	TRBJ2-1	CASSLWASSHNEQFF	TGTGCCAGCAGTTTATGGGCTAGCAGCCACAATGAGCAGTTCTTC
.	.	TRBV21-1	TRBJ2-5	CASSKGNRQGEETQYF	TGTGCCAGCAGCAAAGGGAATAGGCAGGGGGAAGAGACCCAGTACTTC
.	.	TRBV5-1	TRBJ2-2	CASSLGLHTGELFF	TGCGCCAGCAGCTTGGGGCTCCACACCGGGGAGCTGTTTTTT
.	.	TRBV18	TRBJ1-3	CASSPREGPSGNTIYF	TGTGCCAGCTCACCACGGGAGGGTCCCTCTGGAAACACCATATATTTT
.	.	TRBV19	TRBJ2-3	CASGSRSRLDTQYF	TGTGCCAGTGGAAGCCGGAGTAGGTTAGATACGCAGTATTTT